This T cell receptor (beta chain) was identified in a study of blood T cell repertoires in COVID-19. The overall study: The study drew acute and convalescent COVID-19 samples from the United States, Italy and Spain. Sources were T cells, B-cell-depleted T cells, or PBMCs; the material itself was cDNA or gDNA.

The CDR3 runs to 14 residues. Germline CDR1 and CDR2: MDHEN and SYDVKM. V was clipped by 6 bases and J by 6 bases; unmatched bases: 6. This clone was seen only once. Per the authors' pipeline: It was from reference gene primer amplification that nucleated cell counts were estimated. Produced via immunoSEQ multiplex PCR; TCRdb's table is partial and in-frame only. V and J calls and clone size are those listed in that table; D and trimming were worked out from the DNA. In the table there are some 150,000 clones, roughly nine tenths of which are singletons. Input material: peripheral blood. The V and J genes are TRBV28 and TRBJ2-3, with TRBD2 matching 10 bases. The receptor's source is a man in his fifties or sixties with acute or convalescent COVID-19. The CDR3 DNA sequence: TGTGCCAGCAGCCTACTAGCGGGGAGGGATACGCAGTATTTT. Protein: CASSLLAGRDTQYF.